The clone carrying this T cell receptor beta chain was counted at least ten times. The antigen remains undetermined. This specimen belongs to a study of CD8+CD57+ T cells in acquired aplastic anemia. Study summary: DNA per sorted CD4+ or CD8+ sample ranged about 0.17 to 30 ug, averaging around 3.1 ug. Healthy donors gave roughly 9.9 million reads on average for CD4+ cells. Study results and limitations: Overlap between patients and controls comprised 25 to 30 CD8+ CDR3 sequences. Patients and controls were not found to differ significantly in CD8+ Simpson's diversity.

Per germline, CDR1 MNHEY and CDR2 SVGAGI. V was trimmed by 0 bases and J by 4 bases, leaving 10 bases between them. The CDR3 loop spans 14 amino acids. TCR beta VDJ and CDR3 profiling used genomic DNA as template. TCRdb fed the reads into MiXCR, producing one record per CDR3 protein. Of 80,000 or so distinct CDR3 sequences listed, approximately 46% are singletons. The chain employs TRBV6-5 and TRBJ2-7, with no clear D. Sequenced input: sorted CD4+, CD8+, or CD8+CD57+ T cells (not recorded which) from PBMCs. The TCR originated in a human donor in good health, serving as a control. The CDR3, as DNA: TGTGCCAGCAGTTACTCTTCGCCCGGGTACGAGCAGTACTTC. Protein product: CASSYSSPGYEQYF.